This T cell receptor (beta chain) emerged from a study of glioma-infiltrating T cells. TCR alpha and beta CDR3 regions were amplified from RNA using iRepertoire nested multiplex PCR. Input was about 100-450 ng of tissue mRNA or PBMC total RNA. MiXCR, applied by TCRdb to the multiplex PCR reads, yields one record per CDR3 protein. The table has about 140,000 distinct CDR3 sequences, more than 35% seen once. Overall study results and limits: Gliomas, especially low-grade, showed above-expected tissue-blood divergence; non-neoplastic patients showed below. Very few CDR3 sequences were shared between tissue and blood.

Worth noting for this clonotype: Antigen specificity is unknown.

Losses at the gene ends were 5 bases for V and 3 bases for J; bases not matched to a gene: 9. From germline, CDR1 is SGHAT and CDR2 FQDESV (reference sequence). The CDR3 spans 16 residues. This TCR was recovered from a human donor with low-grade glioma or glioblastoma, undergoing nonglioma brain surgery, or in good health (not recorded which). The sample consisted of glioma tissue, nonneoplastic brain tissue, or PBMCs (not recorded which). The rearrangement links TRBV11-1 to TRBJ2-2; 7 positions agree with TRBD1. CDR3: CASSPRQGMDTGELFF. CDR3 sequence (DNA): TGTGCCAGCAGCCCTCGACAGGGAATGGACACCGGGGAGCTGTTTTTT.